One TCR beta chain is described in this entry. This entry belongs to a study of blood T cell repertoires in COVID-19. Study-level information: Specimens from acute and convalescent COVID-19 originated in the United States, Italy and Spain. In each case, the material was cDNA or gDNA derived from T cells, B-cell-depleted T cells, or PBMCs.

Patients from Seattle were sampled longitudinally, starting during active infection. Original handling: Reference gene primer amplification gave estimated nucleated cell counts. The method was immunoSEQ multiplex PCR; TCRdb's version includes in-frame clones alone and lacks a portion of them. The V and J calls and clone size were taken over from that table, and D and trimming were inferred from the DNA. The sample contains about 200,000 clones, more than 85% of which appear only once. The clonotype comes from a woman between 45 and 60 years old with COVID-19, enrolled during active disease. Sequencing was done on a sample of peripheral blood.

This chain's CDR3 is CASSLGRGVSTDTQYF. CDR3 nucleotide sequence: TGTGCCAGCAGCTTGGGGCGGGGGGTTTCCACAGATACGCAGTATTTT. The chain carries TRBV7-8 and TRBJ2-3; the match to TRBD2 covers 8 bases. The CDR3 runs to 16 residues. Germline V gene lookup returns CDR1 SGHVS and CDR2 FQNEAQ. Unmatched junction bases numbered 7, after V lost 3 bases and J lost 2 bases.